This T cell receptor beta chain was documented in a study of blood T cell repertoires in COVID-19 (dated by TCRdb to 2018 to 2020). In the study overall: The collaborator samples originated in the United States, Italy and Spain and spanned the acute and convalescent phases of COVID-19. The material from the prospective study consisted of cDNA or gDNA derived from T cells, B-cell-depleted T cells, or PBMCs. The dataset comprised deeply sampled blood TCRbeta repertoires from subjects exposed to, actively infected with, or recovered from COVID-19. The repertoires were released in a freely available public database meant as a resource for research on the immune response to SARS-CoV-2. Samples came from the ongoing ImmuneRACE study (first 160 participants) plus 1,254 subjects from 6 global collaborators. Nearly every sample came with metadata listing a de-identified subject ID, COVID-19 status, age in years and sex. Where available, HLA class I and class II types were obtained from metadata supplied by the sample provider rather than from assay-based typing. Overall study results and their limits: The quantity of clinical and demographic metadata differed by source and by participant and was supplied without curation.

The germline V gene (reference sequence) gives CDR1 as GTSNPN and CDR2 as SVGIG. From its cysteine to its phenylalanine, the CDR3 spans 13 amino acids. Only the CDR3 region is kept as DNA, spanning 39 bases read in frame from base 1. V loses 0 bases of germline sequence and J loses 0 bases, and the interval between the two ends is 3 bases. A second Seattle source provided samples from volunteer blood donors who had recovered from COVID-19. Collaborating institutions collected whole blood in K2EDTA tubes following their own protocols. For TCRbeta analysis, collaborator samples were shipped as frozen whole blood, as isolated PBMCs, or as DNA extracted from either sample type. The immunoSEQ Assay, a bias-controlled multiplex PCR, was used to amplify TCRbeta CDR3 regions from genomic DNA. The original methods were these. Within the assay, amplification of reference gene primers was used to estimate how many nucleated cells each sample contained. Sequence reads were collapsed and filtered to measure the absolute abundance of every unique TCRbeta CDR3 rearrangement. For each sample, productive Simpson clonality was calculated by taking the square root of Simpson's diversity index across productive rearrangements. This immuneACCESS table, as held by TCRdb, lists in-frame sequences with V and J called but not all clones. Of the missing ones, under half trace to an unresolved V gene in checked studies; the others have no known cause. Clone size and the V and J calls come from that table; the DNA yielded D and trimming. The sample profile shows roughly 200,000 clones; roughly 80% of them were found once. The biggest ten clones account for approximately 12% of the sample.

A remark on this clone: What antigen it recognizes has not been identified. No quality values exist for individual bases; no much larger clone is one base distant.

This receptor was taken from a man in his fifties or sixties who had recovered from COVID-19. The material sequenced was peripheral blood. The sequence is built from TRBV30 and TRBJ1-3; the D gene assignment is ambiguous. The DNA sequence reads TGTGCCTGGAGTGTCAGCTCTGGAAACACCATATATTTT. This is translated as CAWSVSSGNTIYF. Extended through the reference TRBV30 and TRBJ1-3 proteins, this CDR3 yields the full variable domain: SQTIHQWPATLVQPVGSPLSLECTVEGTSNPNLYWYRQAAGRGLQLLFYSVGIGQISSEVPQNLSASRPQDRQFILSSKKLLLSDSGFYLCAWSVSSGNTIYFGEGSWLTVV.